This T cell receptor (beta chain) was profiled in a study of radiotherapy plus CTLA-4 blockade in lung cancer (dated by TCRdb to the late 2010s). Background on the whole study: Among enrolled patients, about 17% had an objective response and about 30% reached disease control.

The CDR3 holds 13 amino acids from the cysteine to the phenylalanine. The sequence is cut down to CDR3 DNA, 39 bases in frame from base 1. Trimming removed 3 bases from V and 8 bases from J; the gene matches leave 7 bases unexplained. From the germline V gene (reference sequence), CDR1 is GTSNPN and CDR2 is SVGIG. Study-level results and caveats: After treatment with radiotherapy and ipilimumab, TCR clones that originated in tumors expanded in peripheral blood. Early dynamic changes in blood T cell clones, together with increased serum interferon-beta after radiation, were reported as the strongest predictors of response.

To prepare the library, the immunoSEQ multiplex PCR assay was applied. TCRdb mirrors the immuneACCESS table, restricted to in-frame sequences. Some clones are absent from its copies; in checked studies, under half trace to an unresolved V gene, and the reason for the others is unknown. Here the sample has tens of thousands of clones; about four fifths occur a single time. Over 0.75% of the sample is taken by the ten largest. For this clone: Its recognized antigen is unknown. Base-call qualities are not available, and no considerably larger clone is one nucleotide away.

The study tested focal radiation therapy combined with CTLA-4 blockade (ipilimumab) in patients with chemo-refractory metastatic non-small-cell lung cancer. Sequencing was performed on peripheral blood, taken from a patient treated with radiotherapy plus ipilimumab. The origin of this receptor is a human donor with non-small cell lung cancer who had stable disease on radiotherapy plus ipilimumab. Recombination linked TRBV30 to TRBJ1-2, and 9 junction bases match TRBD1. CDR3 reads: CAWRGGQGGGYTF. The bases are TGTGCCTGGAGGGGGGGACAGGGTGGCGGCTACACCTTC.